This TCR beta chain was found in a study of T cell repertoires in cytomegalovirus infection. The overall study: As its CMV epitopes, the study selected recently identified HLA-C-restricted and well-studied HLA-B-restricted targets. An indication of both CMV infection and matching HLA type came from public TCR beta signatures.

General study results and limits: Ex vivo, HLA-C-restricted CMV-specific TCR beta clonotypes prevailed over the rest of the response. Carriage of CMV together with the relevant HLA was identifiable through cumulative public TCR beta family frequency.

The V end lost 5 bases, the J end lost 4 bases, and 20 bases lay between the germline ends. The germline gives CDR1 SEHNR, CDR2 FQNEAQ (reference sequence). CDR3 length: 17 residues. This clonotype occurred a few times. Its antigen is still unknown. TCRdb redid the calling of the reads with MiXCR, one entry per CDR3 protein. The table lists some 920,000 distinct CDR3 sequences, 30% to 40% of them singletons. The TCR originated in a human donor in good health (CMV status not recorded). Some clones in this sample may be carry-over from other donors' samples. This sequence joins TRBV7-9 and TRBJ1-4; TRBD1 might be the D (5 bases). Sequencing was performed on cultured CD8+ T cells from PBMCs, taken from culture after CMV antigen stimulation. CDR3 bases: TGTGCCAGCAGCCCTAATCTGGGACGGCTGGGTAATGAAAAACTGTTTTTT. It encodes CASSPNLGRLGNEKLFF.